The 7 T cell receptor beta chains in this list originate from one sample, sequenced in a study of blood T cell repertoires in COVID-19. Method: immunoSEQ multiplex PCR; TCRdb's copy keeps in-frame clones and lacks some. There are around 250,000 clones in the sample; approximately 87% occur only once, and 6.2% lies in the top ten. The source material was peripheral blood. These receptors were obtained from a man in his sixties with acute or convalescent COVID-19.

The rearrangement joins TRBV6-4 to TRBJ2-7, with a tentative D call TRBD1 (5 bases). Trimming removed 6 bases at V and 3 bases at J, with 15 bases between. Germline CDR1 reads MRHNA; CDR2 reads SNTAGT. The CDR3 is 14 amino acids. In nucleotides, the CDR3 is TGTGCCAGCAGCAAAGACAGACAGCACTACGAGCAGTACTTC. It translates to CASSKDRQHYEQYF.

J is TRBJ1-1 and V is TRBV7-8, with unresolved D. The CDR3 runs 14 residues. Per the germline V gene, CDR1 is SGHVS and CDR2 is FQNEAQ. With 0 bases removed from V and 1 base from J, the gap between germline ends came to 6 bases. This chain's CDR3 is CASSLAAANTEAFF. The CDR3 DNA reads TGTGCCAGCAGCTTAGCGGCGGCGAACACTGAAGCTTTCTTT.

The rearrangement links TRBV7-6 to TRBJ2-1; D not resolved. The CDR3 loop spans 15 amino acids. Germline V lookup: CDR1 SGHVS, CDR2 FNYEAQ. V was shortened by 6 bases and J by 5 bases, with 17 bases between the two germline ends. This chain's CDR3 is CASRFIGGEDNEQFF. In nucleotides, the CDR3 is TGTGCCAGCAGATTCATAGGTGGAGAAGACAATGAGCAGTTCTTC.

CDR3 sequence reads: CASSGTDYEQYF. The CDR3 coding sequence is TGTGCCAGCAGTGGGACAGACTACGAGCAGTACTTC. The V gene is TRBV6-6, the J gene TRBJ2-7; 7 bases map to TRBD1. The germline V gene encodes CDR1 MNHNY and CDR2 SVGAGI (reference sequence). V lost 5 bases and J lost 3; bases outside the gene matches: 1. This CDR3 is 12 amino acids long.

In DNA, the CDR3 is TGTGCCAGCAGCTTAGGACTAGCGCTCACAGATACGCAGTATTTT. Translated: CASSLGLALTDTQYF. The chain couples TRBV7-2 to TRBJ2-3, with TRBD2 matching 8 bases. The CDR3 consists of 15 residues. Per germline, CDR1 SGHTA and CDR2 FQGNSA. V shed 1 base, J shed 2 bases, and the junction held 2 bases outside the gene matches.

A word on this clone: The junction shows a germline mismatch at one end, possibly a read error. V usage is TRBV7-7 and J usage is TRBJ2-2; 8 nucleotides agree with TRBD1. The germline CDR1 and CDR2 sequences are SSHAT and FNYEAQ (reference sequence). The CDR3 extends over 15 amino acids. The CDR3 nucleotides read TGTGCTAGCAGCCAAACAGGGGGAAACACCGGGGAGCTGTTTTTT. Translation gives CASSQTGGNTGELFF.

The chain links TRBV2 to TRBJ1-2; 9 bases fit TRBD1. J lost 6 bases, V lost 6 bases, and 8 bases had no gene match. Germline CDR1 SNHLY, CDR2 FYNNEI. This CDR3 region has 14 residues. The CDR3 region has the DNA TGTGCCAGCAGACCCAACAGGGGGCCGGATGGCTACACCTTC. This codes for CASRPNRGPDGYTF.